Reported below is one T cell receptor (beta chain). This sample was included in a study of blood T cell repertoires in COVID-19. Whole-study context: Sources were T cells, B-cell-depleted T cells, or PBMCs; the material itself was cDNA or gDNA.

The data were produced by immunoSEQ multiplex PCR, yet TCRdb's version contains in-frame clones alone and is incomplete. Among roughly 67,000 clones listed, roughly 90% were seen once. V gave up 6 bases and J gave up 4 bases; unmatched junction bases: 9. The CDR3 covers 14 residues. Germline assignment: CDR1 SGHTA and CDR2 FQGNSA. The chain combines TRBV7-2 with TRBJ2-7; 7 nucleotides align to TRBD2. This clonotype originated in a man in his fifties or sixties with active COVID-19. Sample: peripheral blood. The CDR3 bases are TGTGCCAGCAGATACTCTAGCGGTCGGTACGAGCAGTACTTC. Translating gives CASRYSSGRYEQYF.